This entry is about one T cell receptor (beta chain). Its antigen is currently unknown. These data come from a study of OX40 agonist ivuxolimab in advanced cancers. Study overall: Every patient in dose escalation had hepatocellular carcinoma, melanoma, renal cell or head and neck cancer.

Points from the study as a whole: Partial responders treated at 0.1-3.0 mg/kg exhibited clonal expansion among the lowest measured. On average, CD8+ T cells showed a greater number of expanded clones than CD4+.

Clones were read by immunoSEQ multiplex PCR, and TCRdb kept only the in-frame ones, dropping some. This sample has tens of thousands of clones, with 89% found just once. Sequenced material: CD4+ or CD8+ T cells sorted from blood, taken in a trial of the OX40 agonist ivuxolimab. This clonotype originated in an adult with an advanced solid tumor such as melanoma, head and neck, liver or kidney cancer.

The CDR3: CASSWGDRNYTF. CDR3 coding DNA: TGTGCCAGTAGTTGGGGGGACAGGAACTACACCTTC. J is TRBJ1-2 and V is TRBV19, with 8 bases lining up with TRBD1. V lost 5 bases and J lost 10; bases outside the gene matches: 6. Per the germline V gene, CDR1 is LNHDA and CDR2 is SQIVND (reference sequence). This CDR3 region has 12 residues.